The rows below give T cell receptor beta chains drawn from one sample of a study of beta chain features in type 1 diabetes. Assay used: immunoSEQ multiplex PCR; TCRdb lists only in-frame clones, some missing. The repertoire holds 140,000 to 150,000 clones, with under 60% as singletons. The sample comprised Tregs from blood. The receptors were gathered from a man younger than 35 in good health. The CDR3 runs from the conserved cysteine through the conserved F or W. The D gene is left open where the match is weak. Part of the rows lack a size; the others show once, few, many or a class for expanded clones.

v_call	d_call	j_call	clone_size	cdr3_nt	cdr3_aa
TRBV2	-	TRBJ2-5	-	TGTGCCAGCAGGCCCCTGACAGATTTTGTCCAAGAGACCCAGTACTTC	CASRPLTDFVQETQYF
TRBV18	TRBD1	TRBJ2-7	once	TGTGCCAACTCACCCAGGGGGCATGACGAGCAGTACTTC	CANSPRGHDEQYF
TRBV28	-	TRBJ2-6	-	TGTGCCAGCAGTTCCTCAGGGGCTGGGGCCAACGTCCTGACTTTC	CASSSSGAGANVLTF
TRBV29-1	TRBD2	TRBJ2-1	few	TGCAGCGAGGGGCGCGGGGGCTACAATGAGCAGTTCTTC	CSEGRGGYNEQFF
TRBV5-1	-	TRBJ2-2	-	TGCGCCAGCAGCTGGGCCACAAGGGGTGCGAACACCGGGGAGCTGTTTTTT	CASSWATRGANTGELFF
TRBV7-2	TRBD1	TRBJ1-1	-	TGTGCCAGCAGCCGTCGAGGGACAGGGGGAAACACTGAAGCTTTCTTT	CASSRRGTGGNTEAFF
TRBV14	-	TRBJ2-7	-	TGTGCCAGCAGCCAACCGACAGGTGCGGCCTACGAGCAGTACTTC	CASSQPTGAAYEQYF
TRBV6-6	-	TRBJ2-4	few	TGTGCCAGCAGTTACTCGCAGCAGGATCAGTACTTC	CASSYSQQDQYF
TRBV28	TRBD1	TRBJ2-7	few	TGTGCCAGCATCACCACCGGGACAGGCTCCTACGAGCAGTACTTC	CASITTGTGSYEQYF
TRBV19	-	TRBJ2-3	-	TGTGCCAGTAGTATGTATCGGGTGAGGGATACGCAGTATTTT	CASSMYRVRDTQYF
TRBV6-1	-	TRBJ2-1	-	TGTGCCAGCAGTAAGCAGGGGTCCTACAATGAGCAGTTCTTC	CASSKQGSYNEQFF
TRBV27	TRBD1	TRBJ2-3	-	TGTGCCAGCAATAGACAGGGTACAGATACGCAGTATTTT	CASNRQGTDTQYF
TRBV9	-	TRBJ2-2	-	TGTGCCAGCAGCGTAGGGCCATCGAACACCGGGGAGCTGTTTTTT	CASSVGPSNTGELFF
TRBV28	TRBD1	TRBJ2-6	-	TGTGCCAGCAGTCCATCAAGGACAGGCGCAGGTGTCCTGACTTTC	CASSPSRTGAGVLTF
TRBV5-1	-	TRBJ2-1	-	TGCGCCAGCAGGTATGGAGATTCCTACAATGAGCAGTTCTTC	CASRYGDSYNEQFF